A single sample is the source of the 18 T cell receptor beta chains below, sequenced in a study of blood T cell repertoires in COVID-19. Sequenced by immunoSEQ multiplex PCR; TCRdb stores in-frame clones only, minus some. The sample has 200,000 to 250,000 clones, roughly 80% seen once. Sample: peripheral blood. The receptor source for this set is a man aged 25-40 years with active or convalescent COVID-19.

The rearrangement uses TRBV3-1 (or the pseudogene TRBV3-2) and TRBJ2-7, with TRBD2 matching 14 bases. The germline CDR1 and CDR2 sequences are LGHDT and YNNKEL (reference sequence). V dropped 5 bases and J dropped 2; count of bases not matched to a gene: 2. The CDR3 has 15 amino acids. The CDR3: CASSGGLAGAYEQYF. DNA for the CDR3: TGTGCCAGCAGCGGGGGACTAGCGGGGGCCTACGAGCAGTACTTC.

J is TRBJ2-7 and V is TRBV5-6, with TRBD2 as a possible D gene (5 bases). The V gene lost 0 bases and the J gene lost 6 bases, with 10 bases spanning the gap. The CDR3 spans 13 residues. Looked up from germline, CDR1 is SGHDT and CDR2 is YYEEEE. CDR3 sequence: CASSLGGSLEQYF. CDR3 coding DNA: TGTGCCAGCAGCTTGGGTGGGAGCCTCGAGCAGTACTTC. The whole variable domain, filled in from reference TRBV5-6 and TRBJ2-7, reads DAGVTQSPTHLIKTRGQQVTLRCSPKSGHDTVSWYQQALGQGPQFIFQYYEEEERQRGNFPDRFSGHQFPNYSSELNVNALLLGDSALYLCASSLGGSLEQYFGPGTRLTVT.

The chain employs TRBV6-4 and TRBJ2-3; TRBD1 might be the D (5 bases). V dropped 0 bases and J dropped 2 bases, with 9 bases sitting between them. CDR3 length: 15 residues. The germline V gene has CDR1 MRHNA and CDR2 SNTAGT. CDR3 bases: TGTGCCAGCAGTGACTCGGGGCGGACCACAGATACGCAGTATTTT. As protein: CASSDSGRTTDTQYF.

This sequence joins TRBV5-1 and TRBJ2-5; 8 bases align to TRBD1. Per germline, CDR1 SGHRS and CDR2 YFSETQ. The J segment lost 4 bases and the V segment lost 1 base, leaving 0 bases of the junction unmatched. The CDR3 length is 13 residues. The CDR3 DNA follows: TGCGCCAGCAGCTTGCAGGGGGCAGAGACCCAGTACTTC. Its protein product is CASSLQGAETQYF.

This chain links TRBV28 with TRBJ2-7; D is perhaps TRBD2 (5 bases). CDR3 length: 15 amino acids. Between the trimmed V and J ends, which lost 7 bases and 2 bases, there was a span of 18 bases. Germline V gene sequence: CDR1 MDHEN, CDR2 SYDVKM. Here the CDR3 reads CASTPTGVGTYEQYF. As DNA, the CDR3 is TGTGCCAGCACCCCAACCGGGGTGGGGACCTACGAGCAGTACTTC. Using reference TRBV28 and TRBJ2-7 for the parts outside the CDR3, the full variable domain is DVKVTQSSRYLVKRTGEKVFLECVQDMDHENMFWYRQDPGLGLRLIYFSYDVKMKEKGDIPEGYSVSREKKERFSLILESASTNQTSMYLCASTPTGVGTYEQYFGPGTRLTVT.

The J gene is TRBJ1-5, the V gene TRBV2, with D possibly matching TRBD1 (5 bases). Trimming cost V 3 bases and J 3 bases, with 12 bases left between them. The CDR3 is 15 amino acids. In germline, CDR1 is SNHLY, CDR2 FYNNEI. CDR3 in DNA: TGTGCCAGCAGTGATTCGCAGGGCTTCAATCAGCCCCAGCATTTT. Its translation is CASSDSQGFNQPQHF.

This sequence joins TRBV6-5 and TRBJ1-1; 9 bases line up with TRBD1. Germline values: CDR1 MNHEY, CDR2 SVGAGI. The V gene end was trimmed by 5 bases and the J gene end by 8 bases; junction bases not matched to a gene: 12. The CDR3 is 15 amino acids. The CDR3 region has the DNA TGTGCCAGCAGTATCTCCGGGACAGGGACGGGGGAAGCTTTCTTT. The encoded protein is CASSISGTGTGEAFF.

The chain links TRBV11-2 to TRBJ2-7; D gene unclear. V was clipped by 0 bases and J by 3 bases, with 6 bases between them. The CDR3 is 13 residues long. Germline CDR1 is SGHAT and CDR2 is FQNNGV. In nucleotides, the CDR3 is TGTGCCAGCAGCTTAGAACAATTCTACGAGCAGTACTTC. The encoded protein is CASSLEQFYEQYF.

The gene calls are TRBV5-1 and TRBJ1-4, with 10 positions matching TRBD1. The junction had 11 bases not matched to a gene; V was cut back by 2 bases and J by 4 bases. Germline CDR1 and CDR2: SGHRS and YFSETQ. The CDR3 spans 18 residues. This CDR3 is CASSFRRDRGSSNEKLFF. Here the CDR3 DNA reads TGCGCCAGCAGCTTTCGGAGGGACAGGGGCTCAAGTAATGAAAAACTGTTTTTT.

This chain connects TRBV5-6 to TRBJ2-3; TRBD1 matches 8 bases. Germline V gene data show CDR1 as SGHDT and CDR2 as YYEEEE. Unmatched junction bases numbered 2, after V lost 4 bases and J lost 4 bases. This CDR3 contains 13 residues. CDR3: CASSRTGSDTQYF. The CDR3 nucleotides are TGTGCCAGCAGCAGGACAGGGTCAGATACGCAGTATTTT.

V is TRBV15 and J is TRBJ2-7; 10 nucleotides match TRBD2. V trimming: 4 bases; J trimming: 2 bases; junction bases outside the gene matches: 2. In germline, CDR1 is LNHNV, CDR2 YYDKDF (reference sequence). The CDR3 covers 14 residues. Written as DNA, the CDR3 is TGTGCCACCAGCACTAGCGGGGGACCCTACGAGCAGTACTTC. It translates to CATSTSGGPYEQYF.

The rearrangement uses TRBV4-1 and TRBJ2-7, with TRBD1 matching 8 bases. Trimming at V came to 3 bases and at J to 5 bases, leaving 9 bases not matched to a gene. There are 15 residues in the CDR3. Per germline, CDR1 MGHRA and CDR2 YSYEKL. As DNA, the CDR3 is TGCGCCAGCAGCCACCCGGGACAGGCGAGGGACGAGCAGTACTTC. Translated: CASSHPGQARDEQYF.

The CDR3 loop is CASSSQQEQPQHF. The CDR3 DNA reads as TGTGCCAGCAGCTCCCAGCAGGAACAGCCCCAGCATTTT. The V and J genes are TRBV11-2 and TRBJ1-5, with no clear D. The germline V gene encodes CDR1 SGHAT and CDR2 FQNNGV. Trimming took 4 bases from V and 7 from J, leaving 11 bases between them. The CDR3 sequence is 13 residues long.

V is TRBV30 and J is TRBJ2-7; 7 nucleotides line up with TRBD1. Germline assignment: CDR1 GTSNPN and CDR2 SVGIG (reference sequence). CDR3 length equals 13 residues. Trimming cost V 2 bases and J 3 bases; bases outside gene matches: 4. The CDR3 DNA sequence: TGTGCCTGGAGTCGGACAGGACACTACGAGCAGTACTTC. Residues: CAWSRTGHYEQYF.

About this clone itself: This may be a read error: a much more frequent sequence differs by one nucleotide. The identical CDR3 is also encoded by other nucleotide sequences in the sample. The CDR3 DNA follows: TGTGCCAGCAGCTTAGCGGGGGGGGACACCGGGGAGCTGTTTTTT. Protein product: CASSLAGGDTGELFF. The rearrangement joins TRBV7-2 to TRBJ2-2, with 7 bases fitting TRBD2. Trimming cost V 0 bases and J 3 bases; bases outside gene matches: 1. CDR1 is SGHTA and CDR2 is FQGNSA in the germline V gene. This CDR3 is 15 amino acids long.

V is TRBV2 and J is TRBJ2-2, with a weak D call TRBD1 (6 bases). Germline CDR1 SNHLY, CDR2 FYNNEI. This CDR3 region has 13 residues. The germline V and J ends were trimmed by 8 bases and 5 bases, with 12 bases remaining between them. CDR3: CASDRRETGELFF. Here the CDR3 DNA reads TGTGCCAGCGACAGGAGAGAAACCGGGGAGCTGTTTTTT. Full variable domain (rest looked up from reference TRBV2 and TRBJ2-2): EPEVTQTPSHQVTQMGQEVILRCVPISNHLYFYWYRQILGQKVEFLVSFYNNEISEKSEIFDDQFSVERPDGSNFTLKIRSTKLEDSAMYFCASDRRETGELFFGEGSRLTVL.

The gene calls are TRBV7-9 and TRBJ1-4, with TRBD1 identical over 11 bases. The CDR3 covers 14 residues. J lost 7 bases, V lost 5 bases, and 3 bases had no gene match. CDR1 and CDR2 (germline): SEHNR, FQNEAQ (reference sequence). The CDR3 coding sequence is TGTGCCAGCAGCCCGGGACAGGGGGTTGAAAAACTGTTTTTT. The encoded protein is CASSPGQGVEKLFF.

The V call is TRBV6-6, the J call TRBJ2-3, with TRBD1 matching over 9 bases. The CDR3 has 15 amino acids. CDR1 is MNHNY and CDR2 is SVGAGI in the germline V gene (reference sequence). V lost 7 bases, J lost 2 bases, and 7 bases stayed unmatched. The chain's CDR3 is CASTSRDRVTDTQYF. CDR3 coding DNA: TGTGCCAGCACCAGCCGGGACAGGGTCACAGATACGCAGTATTTT.